The sequence of this TCR beta chain was determined in a study of blood T cells in healthy people across ages. Study-wide results and caveats: Older age went with lower TCR beta diversity per million T cells, in a roughly linear way.

Drawn from each donor were roughly 10 milliliters of peripheral blood. Combining a sample-barcoded 5' primer with a J-beta primer mix, a second PCR ran for about 6 to 11 cycles. The template-switch adaptor was a 5' adaptor with 12 random nucleotides. It tagged each cDNA molecule. TCRdb used MiXCR to reprocess the 5' RACE reads, holding one entry per CDR3 protein. The sample includes hundreds of thousands of distinct CDR3 sequences, 40% to 45% of them seen just once. This clonotype has just one count. Its antigen is currently unknown. A much larger clone differs from this one at a single base, so this may be a read error. The sample was blood. The TCR originated in a woman aged 55-69 years in good health.

This CDR3 is CSARASAGTLSYEQYF. The CDR3 coding sequence is TGCAGTGCTAGAGCCTCCGCTGGGACACTTAGCTACGAGCAGTACTTC. The chain couples TRBV20-1 to TRBJ2-7; possibly TRBD1 for D (6 bases). The CDR3 runs to 16 residues. V was clipped by 1 base and J by 3 bases, with 19 bases between them. Germline values: CDR1 DFQATT, CDR2 SNEGSKA (reference sequence).